This TCR beta chain comes out of a study of T-cell reconstitution after alpha-beta-depleted transplantation in children (dated by TCRdb to between 2015 and 2016). Study-wide context: Using TCR repertoire profiling, the study quantitatively followed how T-cell immune reconstitution unfolded in children after TCRalphabeta/CD19-depleted allogeneic hematopoietic cell transplantation.

The library came from PCR. TCRdb records Illumina HiSeq 2500 as the sequencer. TCR library preparation used molecular barcoding, with unique molecular identifiers applied to normalize quantification of the TCRbeta repertoire. TCRdb cleaned the public reads at Q25 with fastp, built clones with MiXCR and kept in-frame beta chains. Identical CDR3 proteins give one entry, which carries the most common genes and DNA. The sample includes around 530,000 distinct CDR3 sequences, with roughly 33% observed a single time. Clones ranked in the top ten supply 2% to 3% of the sample. Including the terminal cysteine and phenylalanine, the CDR3 comprises 15 residues. Only the CDR3 portion is preserved as DNA: 45 bases, with reading frame beginning at the first base. V trim: 5 bases; J trim: 7 bases; unmatched bases: 4. According to the germline V gene, CDR1 reads SGHTA and CDR2 reads FQGTGA. To note about this clonotype: Its specific antigen is unknown. The record has no base qualities; no much larger clone is one base away.

In this chain, TRBV7-3 is recombined with TRBJ2-2, with 13 bases matching TRBD2. The clonotype originates from a human donor who donated a stem cell graft to a child with aplastic anemia. The source material was PBMCs from the stem cell graft donor, sampled from the stem cell graft. The sequenced DNA is TGTGCCAGCAGCAGACTAGCGGGAGGCATCGGGGAGCTGTTTTTT. Its protein product is CASSRLAGGIGELFF.